This T cell receptor (beta chain) originates from a study of blood T cell repertoires in COVID-19. About the study: Samples of COVID-19 (acute and convalescent) were obtained from the United States, Italy and Spain. Nucleic acid was either cDNA or gDNA, and it came from T cells, B-cell-depleted T cells, or PBMCs.

Between the trimmed V and J ends, which lost 4 bases and 7 bases, there was a span of 17 bases. The CDR3 consists of 15 residues. CDR1 and CDR2 from the germline V gene are LGHNA and YSLEER. Authors' processing steps: Using reference gene primer amplification, nucleated cell counts were estimated. The repertoire was sequenced with immunoSEQ multiplex PCR; TCRdb's copy has only in-frame clones and lacks some. From that table come the V and J calls and clone size; the DNA was used to work out D and trimming. Of 85,000 to 100,000 clones listed, about nine tenths are singletons. This clone has ten or more counts.

The receptor was isolated from a man between 45 and 60 years old with active or convalescent COVID-19. Sequencing used peripheral blood. The rearrangement uses TRBV4-3 and TRBJ1-5; the D is unclear. Here the CDR3 DNA reads TGCGCCAGCAGCCCCCATTCCGGGGTAGGGCAGCCCCAGCATTTT. Protein sequence: CASSPHSGVGQPQHF.